This T cell receptor beta chain was sequenced for a study of Graves' ophthalmopathy and Graves' hyperthyroidism. The CDR3 has 14 amino acids. The J segment lost 3 bases and the V segment lost 4 bases, leaving 4 bases of the junction unmatched. The germline V gene has CDR1 SGHRS and CDR2 YFSETQ. There are many counts of this clonotype. RNA transcripts were the source from which TCR beta CDR3 regions were amplified. An opening RT-PCR round employed HTBI primers and preceded a second-round multiplex PCR. TCRdb independently ran MiXCR on the multiplex PCR reads; one entry per CDR3 protein. The sample lists under 350,000 distinct CDR3 sequences, about 17% occurring once.

This sequence originates from an adult man with Graves' ophthalmopathy. The rearrangement uses TRBV5-1 and TRBJ2-7, with 10 bases that match TRBD1. Material for sequencing was peripheral blood. CDR3 region: CASSQGTGDYEQYF. The CDR3 DNA is TGCGCCAGCAGCCAAGGGACAGGGGACTACGAGCAGTACTTC. The complete variable domain, with remaining parts taken from reference TRBV5-1 and TRBJ2-7, reads KAGVTQTPRYLIKTRGQQVTLSCSPISGHRSVSWYQQTPGQGLQFLFEYFSETQRNKGNFPGRFSGRQFSNSRSEMNVSTLELGDSALYLCASSQGTGDYEQYFGPGTRLTVT.